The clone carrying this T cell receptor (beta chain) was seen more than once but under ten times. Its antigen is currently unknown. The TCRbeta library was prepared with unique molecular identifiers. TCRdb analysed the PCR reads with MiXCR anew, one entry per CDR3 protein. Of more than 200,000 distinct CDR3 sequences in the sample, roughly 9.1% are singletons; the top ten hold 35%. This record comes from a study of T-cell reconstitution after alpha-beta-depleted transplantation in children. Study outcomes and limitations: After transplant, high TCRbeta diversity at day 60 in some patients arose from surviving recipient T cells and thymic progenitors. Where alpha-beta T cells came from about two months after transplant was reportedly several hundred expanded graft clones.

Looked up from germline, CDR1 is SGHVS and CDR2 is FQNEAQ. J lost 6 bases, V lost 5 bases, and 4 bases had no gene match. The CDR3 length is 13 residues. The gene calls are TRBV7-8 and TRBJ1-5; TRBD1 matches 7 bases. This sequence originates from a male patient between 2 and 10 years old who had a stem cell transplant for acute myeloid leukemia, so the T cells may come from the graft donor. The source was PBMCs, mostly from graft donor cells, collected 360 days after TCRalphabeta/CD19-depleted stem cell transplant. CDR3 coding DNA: TGTGCCAGCAGCCGACAGGGAAGTCAGCCCCAGCATTTT. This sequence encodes CASSRQGSQPQHF.